This TCR beta chain was found in a study of T cell responses to AZD1222 COVID-19 vaccine. From germline, CDR1 is SEHNR and CDR2 FQNEAQ (reference sequence). V lost 5 bases and J lost 0; bases outside the gene matches: 8. The CDR3 extends over 16 amino acids. Sequenced by immunoSEQ multiplex PCR; TCRdb stores in-frame clones only, minus some. The sample carries about 120,000 clones, 85% to 95% recorded once. This receptor was obtained from an adult who received the AZD1222 COVID-19 vaccine. The specimen was peripheral blood, collected 28 days after the second AZD1222 dose. The rearrangement joins TRBV7-9 to TRBJ2-7; 9 bases agree with TRBD1. CDR3 sequence reads: CASSPWTGALSYEQYF. In DNA form, the CDR3 reads TGTGCCAGCAGCCCCTGGACAGGGGCCCTCTCCTACGAGCAGTACTTC.